These 28 T cell receptor beta chains were sequenced from one sample in a study of technical replicates of blood from a handful of donors (dated by TCRdb to 2015 to 2018). Library preparation employed the immunoSEQ multiplex PCR assay. TCRdb's version of the immuneACCESS table is confined to in-frame rearrangements and falls short of the full clone set. An unresolved V gene accounts for under half of the shortfall where checked; the remainder is of unknown origin. Across this sample there are about 81,000 clones, with 90% to 97% seen only once. Clones ranked in the top ten supply about 0.37% of the sample. The material sequenced was T cells isolated from PBMCs. The receptors come from a human donor in good health.

This clone was seen only a few times. The chain couples TRBV28 to TRBJ1-3, with a weak D call TRBD1 (5 bases). Trimming removed 3 bases at V and 0 bases at J, with 12 bases between. Germline V gives CDR1 MDHEN, CDR2 SYDVKM. This CDR3 is 16 amino acids long. The CDR3 reads CASSLAYRTSGNTIYF. The CDR3 coding sequence is TGTGCCAGCAGTTTGGCATACAGGACCTCTGGAAACACCATATATTTT.

For the CDR3, the DNA is TGTGCCAGCAGCTTGGGAGGGCTAGATGAGCAGTTCTTC. It is translated as CASSLGGLDEQFF. The chain has TRBV5-6 and TRBJ2-1; D might be TRBD2 (5 bases). With 0 bases removed from V and 8 bases from J, the gap between germline ends came to 9 bases. The CDR3 runs 13 residues. The germline V gene has CDR1 SGHDT and CDR2 YYEEEE.

This chain uses TRBV29-1 with TRBJ2-3; D uncertain. Looked up from germline, CDR1 is SQVTM and CDR2 is ANQGSEA. The CDR3 is 12 residues long. Between the trimmed V and J ends, which lost 5 bases and 4 bases, there was a span of 10 bases. This CDR3 reads CSVSLQADTQYF. In nucleotides, the CDR3 is TGCAGCGTTTCCCTCCAGGCAGATACGCAGTATTTT.

This rearrangement joins TRBV27 to TRBJ2-7, with D possibly being TRBD2 (6 bases). The germline V gene has CDR1 MNHEY and CDR2 SMNVEV (reference sequence). The CDR3 sequence is 13 residues long. V lost 5 bases and J 2 bases, leaving 10 bases between the germline ends. The CDR3: CASSLAGPYEQYF. CDR3 bases: TGTGCCAGCAGTCTTGCGGGACCCTACGAGCAGTACTTC.

This chain joins TRBV28 and TRBJ1-1, with TRBD1 matching over 8 bases. Trimming took 7 bases from V and 3 from J; bases not matched to a gene: 1. Germline CDR1 and CDR2: MDHEN and SYDVKM. The CDR3 has 12 amino acids. CDR3 sequence: CASMDRDTEAFF. CDR3 nucleotides: TGTGCCAGCATGGACAGGGACACTGAAGCTTTCTTT.

This clone appeared a single time. The chain has TRBV2 and TRBJ1-4, with 7 nucleotides matching TRBD1. The germline CDR1 and CDR2 sequences are SNHLY and FYNNEI. The CDR3 is 13 amino acids. The V gene end was trimmed by 8 bases and the J gene end by 5 bases; junction bases not matched to a gene: 5. CDR3 in amino acids: CASADRRNEKLFF. The CDR3 nucleotides are TGTGCCAGCGCGGACAGGCGCAATGAAAAACTGTTTTTT. Full variable domain (remainder filled in from reference TRBV2 and TRBJ1-4): EPEVTQTPSHQVTQMGQEVILRCVPISNHLYFYWYRQILGQKVEFLVSFYNNEISEKSEIFDDQFSVERPDGSNFTLKIRSTKLEDSAMYFCASADRRNEKLFFGSGTQLSVL.

The V and J genes are TRBV5-4 and TRBJ2-7, with 10 bases fitting TRBD2. In germline, CDR1 is SGHNT, CDR2 YYREEE (reference sequence). With V trimmed by 5 bases and J by 7 bases, 9 bases remained unmatched. The CDR3 covers 14 residues. The CDR3 loop is CASRFGTSEREQYF. Here the CDR3 DNA reads TGTGCCAGCAGATTCGGGACTAGCGAGAGGGAGCAGTACTTC.

The CDR3 bases are TGCAGCGTTGAAGATCTACGCGGGAGAGCCAAAAACATTCAGTACTTC. Encoded protein: CSVEDLRGRAKNIQYF. V and J are TRBV29-1 and TRBJ2-4, with 7 bases aligning to TRBD2. J lost 0 bases, V lost 0 bases, and 5 bases had no gene match. In germline, CDR1 is SQVTM, CDR2 ANQGSEA. CDR3 length: 16 amino acids.

The chain recombines TRBV2 with TRBJ2-2; 7 bases line up with TRBD2. V trimming: 9 bases; J trimming: 2 bases; junction bases outside the gene matches: 6. This CDR3 contains 14 residues. CDR1 and CDR2 (germline): SNHLY, FYNNEI. CDR3 nucleotide sequence: TGTGCCAGGGGCGGCGGGGGTAACACCGGGGAGCTGTTTTTT. It yields the protein CARGGGGNTGELFF.

The chain joins TRBV30 to TRBJ2-7; 7 bases fit TRBD2. The CDR3 is 13 residues long. CDR1 GTSNPN and CDR2 SVGIG come from the germline V gene (reference sequence). The junction had 4 bases not matched to a gene; V was cut back by 1 base and J by 4 bases. The CDR3 region is CAWSGGRLYEQYF. CDR3 nucleotides: TGTGCCTGGAGTGGCGGGAGATTATACGAGCAGTACTTC.

V is TRBV30 and J is TRBJ2-1; tentatively, D is TRBD2 (6 bases). From germline, CDR1 is GTSNPN and CDR2 SVGIG (reference sequence). Trimming cost V 4 bases and J 7 bases, with 17 bases left between them. The CDR3 has 14 residues. The CDR3 loop reads CAWIPVGSTNEQFF. CDR3 coding DNA: TGTGCCTGGATTCCGGTCGGGAGTACGAATGAGCAGTTCTTC. The full variable domain, completed using reference TRBV30 and TRBJ2-1, is SQTIHQWPATLVQPVGSPLSLECTVEGTSNPNLYWYRQAAGRGLQLLFYSVGIGQISSEVPQNLSASRPQDRQFILSSKKLLLSDSGFYLCAWIPVGSTNEQFFGPGTRLTVL.

This chain connects TRBV9 to TRBJ1-1; a possible D gene is TRBD1 (5 bases). This CDR3 comprises 15 residues. V dropped 0 bases and J dropped 2 bases, with 11 bases sitting between them. From germline, CDR1 is SGDLS and CDR2 YYNGEE. The CDR3 region has the DNA TGTGCCAGCAGCGTAGATGGGGGGGACAACACTGAAGCTTTCTTT. Protein: CASSVDGGDNTEAFF.

The rearrangement joins TRBV7-9 to TRBJ2-3; D is uncertain. Germline CDR1 SEHNR, CDR2 FQNEAQ (reference sequence). V shed 3 bases and J shed 5 bases, with 6 bases lying between them. This CDR3 region has 12 residues. CDR3 protein: CASSFGQDTQYF. CDR3 nucleotide sequence: TGTGCCAGCAGCTTCGGTCAAGATACGCAGTATTTT.

J is TRBJ2-3 and V is TRBV7-3; 11 nucleotides align to TRBD2. CDR1 and CDR2 (germline): SGHTA, FQGTGA. This CDR3 contains 14 residues. V gave up 5 bases and J gave up 4 bases; unmatched junction bases: 2. In nucleotides, the CDR3 is TGTGCCAGCAGCCCGGGACTAGCGGCAGATACGCAGTATTTT. Encoded protein: CASSPGLAADTQYF. Full variable domain (outside the CDR3, taken from reference TRBV7-3 and TRBJ2-3): GAGVSQTPSNKVTEKGKYVELRCDPISGHTALYWYRQSLGQGPEFLIYFQGTGAADDSGLPNDRFFAVRPEGSVSTLKIQRTERGDSAVYLCASSPGLAADTQYFGPGTRLTVL.

The chain combines TRBV9 with TRBJ1-1, with 7 nucleotides matching TRBD1. The ends lost 2 bases at V and 1 base at J; junction bases unmatched: 5. The CDR3 totals 15 residues. Germline CDR1 is SGDLS and CDR2 is YYNGEE. The CDR3 is CASSVGQATNTEAFF. In DNA, the CDR3 is TGTGCCAGCAGCGTTGGACAGGCCACGAACACTGAAGCTTTCTTT.

V gene TRBV6-5 combines with J gene TRBJ2-1, with D perhaps TRBD2 (6 bases). Germline CDR1 is MNHEY and CDR2 is SVGAGI. The length of the CDR3 is 14 residues. The germline V and J ends were trimmed by 4 bases and 5 bases, with 12 bases remaining between them. The CDR3 DNA follows: TGTGCCAGCAGTTTTCGCGGGAACCACAATGAGCAGTTCTTC. This encodes CASSFRGNHNEQFF.

This sequence joins TRBV5-1 and TRBJ2-7, with a possible D match to TRBD1 (5 bases). The CDR3 length is 13 residues. Trimming took 7 bases from V and 2 from J, leaving 13 bases between them. CDR1 and CDR2 from the germline V gene are SGHRS and YFSETQ. The CDR3 protein is CASRREPAYEQYF. The CDR3 DNA is TGCGCCAGCCGCAGGGAACCGGCCTACGAGCAGTACTTC.

The chain recombines TRBV7-2 with TRBJ2-1, with TRBD2 matching 11 bases. CDR1 and CDR2 (germline): SGHTA, FQGNSA. Trimming at V came to 1 base and at J to 8 bases, leaving 7 bases not matched to a gene. This CDR3 is 16 amino acids long. This chain's CDR3 is CASSLELAGARDEQFF. In DNA, the CDR3 is TGTGCCAGCAGCTTAGAACTAGCGGGAGCCCGGGATGAGCAGTTCTTC.

This chain uses TRBV11-2 with TRBJ1-1; 8 bases are a match to TRBD1. The CDR3 totals 17 residues. V shed 3 bases, J shed 5 bases, and the junction held 14 bases outside the gene matches. Germline V lookup: CDR1 SGHAT, CDR2 FQNNGV. The CDR3 is CASSFRGQGDLRTEAFF. CDR3 nucleotides: TGTGCCAGCAGCTTTCGCGGACAGGGCGATTTGAGAACTGAAGCTTTCTTT.

The rearrangement joins TRBV27 to TRBJ2-3; D remains unclear. Trimming took off 6 bases at V and 3 bases at J, with 4 bases between the two ends. The CDR3 is 11 residues long. Per germline, CDR1 MNHEY and CDR2 SMNVEV (reference sequence). For the CDR3, the DNA is TGTGCCAGCAGATCGACAGATACGCAGTATTTT. Protein product: CASRSTDTQYF.

The chain employs TRBV7-6 and TRBJ1-1, with TRBD1 identical over 7 bases. Germline CDR1 and CDR2: SGHVS and FNYEAQ. V trimming: 5 bases; J trimming: 4 bases; junction bases outside the gene matches: 4. This CDR3 is 13 amino acids long. The CDR3 bases are TGTGCCAGCAGCCTGCACAGGGGCACTGAAGCTTTCTTT. Translated, it gives CASSLHRGTEAFF. The entire variable domain, with the rest obtained from reference TRBV7-6 and TRBJ1-1, is as follows: GAGVSQSPRYKVTKRGQDVALRCDPISGHVSLYWYRQALGQGPEFLTYFNYEAQQDKSGLPNDRFSAERPEGSISTLTIQRTEQRDSAMYRCASSLHRGTEAFFGQGTRLTVV.

This clone was counted once. The chain couples TRBV5-8 to TRBJ2-5, with a possible D match to TRBD1 (6 bases). V was trimmed by 4 bases and J by 2 bases, leaving 15 bases between them. The germline V gene has CDR1 SGHTS and CDR2 YDEGEE. The CDR3 has 15 amino acids. The CDR3 is CASSRMVGAQETQYF. The CDR3 DNA sequence: TGTGCCAGCAGCCGCATGGTGGGGGCTCAAGAGACCCAGTACTTC.

The rearrangement uses TRBV30 and TRBJ2-1; a weak D match, TRBD1 (6 bases). This CDR3 has 12 amino acids. Germline V CDR1 and CDR2: GTSNPN, SVGIG (reference sequence). V was shortened by 5 bases and J by 6 bases, with 11 bases between the two germline ends. The CDR3 here is CAWSLGGNEQFF. The CDR3 DNA follows: TGTGCCTGGTCATTAGGGGGCAATGAGCAGTTCTTC.

The chain has TRBV9 and TRBJ2-7, with D tentatively TRBD2 (6 bases). Germline values: CDR1 SGDLS, CDR2 YYNGEE. The V end was cut by 0 bases, the J end by 4 bases, with 14 bases between. The CDR3 spans 15 residues. CDR3 amino acids: CASSVAAAAGYEQYF. CDR3 DNA sequence: TGTGCCAGCAGCGTAGCGGCGGCAGCGGGTTACGAGCAGTACTTC. The full variable domain, rest sourced from reference TRBV9 and TRBJ2-7, is DSGVTQTPKHLITATGQRVTLRCSPRSGDLSVYWYQQSLDQGLQFLIQYYNGEERAKGNILERFSAQQFPDLHSELNLSSLELGDSALYFCASSVAAAAGYEQYFGPGTRLTVT.

The V gene is TRBV4-1, the J gene TRBJ1-2; 7 bases agree with TRBD1. Trimming removed 3 bases from V and 3 bases from J; junction bases left unmatched: 10. Germline assignment: CDR1 MGHRA and CDR2 YSYEKL. The CDR3 runs to 16 residues. The CDR3 protein is CASSQEATRGYYGYTF. For the CDR3, the DNA is TGCGCCAGCAGCCAGGAAGCTACCAGGGGGTACTATGGCTACACCTTC.

V is TRBV28 and J is TRBJ2-2; D may be TRBD2 (6 bases). V was clipped by 10 bases and J by 8 bases, with 14 bases between them. The germline gives CDR1 MDHEN, CDR2 SYDVKM. The CDR3 is 12 residues long. CDR3 sequence (DNA): TGTGCCACCCGACTAGGCAGTGGGGAGCTGTTTTTT. Residues: CATRLGSGELFF.

This sequence joins TRBV6-5 and TRBJ1-1; 7 bases match TRBD1. The CDR3 is 13 amino acids. Germline V gene data show CDR1 as MNHEY and CDR2 as SVGAGI. Losses at the gene ends were 2 bases for V and 3 bases for J; bases not matched to a gene: 0. CDR3 region: CASSYRGHTEAFF. The CDR3 DNA is TGTGCCAGCAGTTACAGGGGGCACACTGAAGCTTTCTTT.

The V gene is TRBV30, the J gene TRBJ2-7; 8 bases align to TRBD2. In germline, CDR1 is GTSNPN, CDR2 SVGIG (reference sequence). This CDR3 comprises 16 residues. V lost 1 base, J lost 1 base, and 9 bases stayed unmatched. CDR3 bases: TGTGCCTGGAGTGGTCCCGGGCGGGAGGCGTCCTACGAGCAGTACTTC. Encoded protein: CAWSGPGREASYEQYF.